The 13 T cell receptor beta chains given below trace back to one sample, sequenced in a study of T cells in Graves' hyperthyroidism and ophthalmopathy. TCR beta CDR3 regions were amplified from RNA transcripts. In the first-round RT-PCR of the TCR CDR3, the HTBI primer set was used. TCRdb used MiXCR to reprocess the multiplex PCR reads, holding one entry per CDR3 protein. The sample has some 530,000 distinct CDR3 sequences; 22% are singletons. Input material: blood. These TCRs come from a woman in her 70s with Graves' ophthalmopathy.

The chain is built from TRBV12-3 or TRBV12-4 and TRBJ2-2, with TRBD1 matching over 8 bases. Germline trimming cut 3 bases from V and 8 bases from J; bases unmatched to any gene: 2. This CDR3 has 13 residues. For the CDR3, the DNA is TGTGCCAGCAGTTTTCAGGGGGCAGGGGAGCTGTTTTTT. Its translation: CASSFQGAGELFF.

This clonotype was counted at least ten times. The chain carries TRBV30 and TRBJ1-1; weak D call: TRBD1 (6 bases). The V and J ends lost 0 bases and 1 base respectively, with 15 bases between them. Looked up from germline, CDR1 is GTSNPN and CDR2 is SVGIG (reference sequence). This CDR3 is built from 16 residues. The CDR3 here is CAWSVLQGITNTEAFF. The CDR3 nucleotides are TGTGCCTGGAGTGTACTCCAGGGGATAACGAACACTGAAGCTTTCTTT.

V usage is TRBV6-4 and J usage is TRBJ1-3; D remains ambiguous. The germline CDR1 and CDR2 sequences are MRHNA and SNTAGT. This CDR3 is 14 amino acids long. V was shortened by 3 bases and J by 8 bases, with 14 bases between the two germline ends. This CDR3 is CASSEWRKSHTIYF. The CDR3 nucleotides read TGTGCCAGCAGTGAGTGGAGAAAGAGCCACACCATATATTTT.

V is TRBV20-1 and J is TRBJ1-2, with D perhaps TRBD1 (6 bases). This CDR3 is 13 amino acids long. The germline CDR1 and CDR2 sequences are DFQATT and SNEGSKA (reference sequence). Trimming removed 4 bases at V and 3 bases at J, with 12 bases between. The CDR3 protein is CSATKTGYYGYTF. The CDR3, as DNA: TGCAGTGCTACAAAAACAGGGTACTATGGCTACACCTTC.

The chain has TRBV7-9 and TRBJ2-1; TRBD2 matches 16 bases. From germline, CDR1 is SEHNR and CDR2 FQNEAQ (reference sequence). After removal of 5 bases from V and 5 bases from J, the junction contained 12 bases not matched to a gene. The CDR3 length is 19 residues. CDR3 sequence reads: CASSADWGLAGGPHNEQFF. CDR3 DNA sequence: TGTGCCAGCAGCGCCGACTGGGGACTAGCGGGAGGGCCTCACAATGAGCAGTTCTTC.

The chain recombines TRBV6-1 with TRBJ2-1; tentative D call: TRBD2 (6 bases). The ends were cut back, 4 bases at V and 10 bases at J, with 14 bases in the middle. CDR1 and CDR2 (germline): MNHNS, SASEGT. The CDR3 contains 13 residues. CDR3 residues: CASSAGLAREQFF. CDR3 sequence (DNA): TGTGCCAGCAGTGCGGGACTTGCGAGAGAGCAGTTCTTC.

V and J are TRBV20-1 and TRBJ1-2; TRBD1 matches 11 bases. This CDR3 spans 15 amino acids. The J segment lost 0 bases and the V segment lost 3 bases, leaving 3 bases of the junction unmatched. Germline loops: CDR1 DFQATT, CDR2 SNEGSKA (reference sequence). In nucleotides, the CDR3 is TGCAGTGCTAGTGGGACAGGGGGTGCTAACTATGGCTACACCTTC. It translates to CSASGTGGANYGYTF.

V and J are TRBV6-1 and TRBJ2-7; 12 nucleotides line up with TRBD1. CDR3 length: 16 amino acids. V shed 2 bases, J shed 5 bases, and the junction held 7 bases outside the gene matches. Germline CDR1 is MNHNS and CDR2 is SASEGT. The CDR3 reads CASSERDRGRTHEQYF. CDR3 in DNA: TGTGCCAGCAGTGAACGGGACAGGGGGCGCACCCACGAGCAGTACTTC.

This clonotype showed up just once. The V gene is TRBV19, the J gene TRBJ2-4; D ambiguous. V was trimmed by 3 bases and J by 1 base, leaving 13 bases between them. CDR1 and CDR2 (germline): LNHDA, SQIVND (reference sequence). The CDR3 is 16 residues long. CDR3 loop: CASSILLREAKNIQYF. The CDR3 region has the DNA TGTGCCAGTAGTATTCTCCTAAGAGAGGCCAAAAACATTCAGTACTTC.

V is TRBV2 and J is TRBJ2-3, with D perhaps assigned TRBD1 or TRBD2 (5 bases each). V lost 5 bases, J lost 8 bases, and 23 bases lay in between. The CDR3 is made up of 16 amino acids. Germline V gene lookup returns CDR1 SNHLY and CDR2 FYNNEI. CDR3 in amino acids: CASSLSDWGVGGTQYF. Here the CDR3 DNA reads TGTGCCAGCAGTCTATCGGACTGGGGCGTGGGCGGTACGCAGTATTTT.

This clonotype was counted once. The J gene is TRBJ2-7, the V gene TRBV27; 11 bases align to TRBD2. Germline assignment: CDR1 MNHEY and CDR2 SMNVEV (reference sequence). V lost 5 bases, J lost 4 bases, and 7 bases stayed unmatched. This CDR3 is built from 15 residues. The CDR3 DNA follows: TGTGCCAGCAGTACACTAGCGGGAGACCCTTACGAGCAGTACTTC. This sequence encodes CASSTLAGDPYEQYF.

Comment on this clonotype: Likely a read error: the CDR3 ends without its conserved phenylalanine or tryptophan. V gene TRBV4-3 combines with J gene TRBJ2-5; 7 bases fit TRBD1. V gave up 1 base and J gave up 4 bases; unmatched junction bases: 6. Per germline, CDR1 LGHNA and CDR2 YSLEER. CDR3 size: 15 residues. The CDR3 DNA follows: TGCGCCAGCAGCCAAGGCCAGGGGGTATTAGAGACCCAGTACTTA. It encodes CASSQGQGVLETQYL.

This clonotype was observed at least ten times. CDR3 protein: CASSLDGPSYEQYF. The CDR3 DNA is TGTGCCAGCAGTTTAGACGGGCCCTCCTACGAGCAGTACTTC. The V call is TRBV12-3 or TRBV12-4, the J call TRBJ2-7; no firm D call. V shed 1 base and J shed 0 bases, with 7 bases lying between them. The CDR3 is 14 residues long.